The 28 T cell receptor beta chains listed next were all sequenced from one sample in a study of cytomegalovirus exposure and HLA in healthy donors. Researchers ran the PCR with 60 Vbeta and 13 Jbeta primers. Clones were read by immunoSEQ multiplex PCR, and TCRdb kept only the in-frame ones, dropping some. Found here are more than 110,000 clones, roughly 80% of them singletons; the top ten hold roughly 1%. Sequencing was performed on PBMCs. The origin of the receptors is a man aged 18-30 years in good health and CMV-seronegative.

This clone occurred a few times. This chain's CDR3 is CASSFYPTSAGGNNEQFF. As DNA, the CDR3 is TGTGCCAGCAGCTTTTACCCCACATCAGCGGGGGGGAACAATGAGCAGTTCTTC. This sequence joins TRBV7-2 and TRBJ2-1, with 10 bases fitting TRBD2. Trimming cost V 3 bases and J 5 bases; bases outside gene matches: 13. This CDR3 comprises 18 residues. From germline, CDR1 is SGHTA and CDR2 FQGNSA.

The rearrangement uses TRBV19 and TRBJ2-7; D may be TRBD2 (6 bases). Germline assignment: CDR1 LNHDA and CDR2 SQIVND (reference sequence). Trimming pared 5 bases from V and 0 bases from J, leaving 8 bases between. CDR3 length equals 13 residues. This CDR3 is CASSAGFSYEQYF. CDR3 DNA: TGTGCCAGTAGTGCGGGATTCTCCTACGAGCAGTACTTC.

The V call is TRBV30, the J call TRBJ1-2; possible D gene TRBD1, 6 bases. With 2 bases removed from V and 8 bases from J, the gap between germline ends came to 21 bases. From germline, CDR1 is GTSNPN and CDR2 SVGIG (reference sequence). The CDR3 is made up of 15 amino acids. CDR3 in DNA: TGTGCCTGGAGTAACCATCGACAGGTGAAGAGCGGCTACACCTTC. It specifies CAWSNHRQVKSGYTF. The complete variable domain, with remaining parts taken from reference TRBV30 and TRBJ1-2, reads SQTIHQWPATLVQPVGSPLSLECTVEGTSNPNLYWYRQAAGRGLQLLFYSVGIGQISSEVPQNLSASRPQDRQFILSSKKLLLSDSGFYLCAWSNHRQVKSGYTFGSGTRLTVV.

Comments on this clone: The sample has other DNA sequences that encode this CDR3 too. The chain links TRBV6-5 to TRBJ1-1; weak D call: TRBD1 (6 bases). Trimming removed 2 bases from V and 1 base from J, with 8 bases in between. Germline V lookup: CDR1 MNHEY, CDR2 SVGAGI. CDR3 length: 14 amino acids. The CDR3 DNA is TGTGCCAGCAGTTACAGCAGGGGGAACACTGAAGCTTTCTTT. Its protein product is CASSYSRGNTEAFF.

The chain carries TRBV7-9 and TRBJ2-7; D might be TRBD2 (6 bases). Germline V gene data show CDR1 as SEHNR and CDR2 as FQNEAQ (reference sequence). There are 13 residues in the CDR3. Trimming removed 1 base at V and 6 bases at J, with 10 bases between. The CDR3 sequence is CASSLGGDSEQYF. The CDR3 DNA is TGTGCCAGCAGCTTAGGCGGGGACTCCGAGCAGTACTTC.

The chain couples TRBV9 to TRBJ2-2; D unclear. This CDR3 spans 13 amino acids. Germline values: CDR1 SGDLS, CDR2 YYNGEE. The V gene lost 4 bases and the J gene lost 4 bases, with 8 bases spanning the gap. CDR3 residues: CASSRSSTGELFF. Written as DNA, the CDR3 is TGTGCCAGCAGCCGCTCGAGCACCGGGGAGCTGTTTTTT.

In DNA form, the CDR3 reads TGCGCCAGCAGCCTCGGGGGGCACAATGAGCAGTTCTTC. It yields the protein CASSLGGHNEQFF. The chain joins TRBV5-1 to TRBJ2-1, with D perhaps TRBD2 (7 bases). Germline loops: CDR1 SGHRS, CDR2 YFSETQ. Deletions cut 4 bases from V and 5 bases from J, with 10 bases between. CDR3 length equals 13 residues.

This chain joins TRBV7-9 and TRBJ2-3, with D perhaps TRBD1 (5 bases). The CDR3 runs to 16 residues. Germline-derived CDR1 and CDR2 are SEHNR and FQNEAQ (reference sequence). Trimming removed 4 bases from V and 0 bases from J, with 14 bases in between. This CDR3 is CASSSNRQTSTDTQYF. CDR3 nucleotides: TGTGCCAGCAGCTCCAACCGACAGACAAGCACAGATACGCAGTATTTT.

The V call is TRBV18, the J call TRBJ1-5; possible D gene TRBD1, 6 bases. The CDR3 has 17 residues. Germline V lookup: CDR1 KGHSH, CDR2 LQKENI. The V gene lost 4 bases and the J gene lost 1 base, with 17 bases spanning the gap. This CDR3 reads CASSHQGGVGSNQPQHF. CDR3 sequence (DNA): TGTGCCAGCTCACACCAAGGGGGGGTTGGGAGCAATCAGCCCCAGCATTTT. The full variable domain, in which reference TRBV18 and TRBJ1-5 provide the parts outside the CDR3, is NAGVMQNPRHLVRRRGQEARLRCSPMKGHSHVYWYRQLPEEGLKFMVYLQKENIIDESGMPKERFSAEFPKEGPSILRIQQVVRGDSAAYFCASSHQGGVGSNQPQHFGDGTRLSIL.

The V gene is TRBV29-1, the J gene TRBJ1-2; D is perhaps TRBD1 (5 bases). The CDR3 loop spans 15 amino acids. The germline V gene encodes CDR1 SQVTM and CDR2 ANQGSEA. Trimming pared 0 bases from V and 0 bases from J, leaving 11 bases between. This CDR3 reads CSVEDRGGANYGYTF. The CDR3 coding sequence is TGCAGCGTTGAAGATCGGGGGGGAGCTAACTATGGCTACACCTTC. Based on the CDR3 plus reference TRBV29-1 and TRBJ1-2, the full variable domain is SAVISQKPSRDICQRGTSLTIQCQVDSQVTMMFWYRQQPGQSLTLIATANQGSEATYESGFVIDKFPISRPNLTFSTLTVSNMSPEDSSIYLCSVEDRGGANYGYTFGSGTRLTVV.

This rearrangement joins TRBV7-2 to TRBJ2-7, with D possibly matching TRBD1 (5 bases). CDR1 is SGHTA, CDR2 FQGNSA, per germline. V lost 1 base and J lost 5, with 21 bases in between. This CDR3 region has 17 residues. CDR3 in amino acids: CASSLVFWSGSDHEQYF. The CDR3 region has the DNA TGTGCCAGCAGCTTAGTCTTCTGGTCAGGGTCTGACCACGAGCAGTACTTC.

A note on this clone: The sample contains more than one DNA sequence encoding this CDR3. This rearrangement joins TRBV5-1 to TRBJ2-2; D gene unclear. The germline V gene has CDR1 SGHRS and CDR2 YFSETQ. CDR3 size: 13 residues. V was trimmed by 1 base and J by 3 bases, leaving 4 bases between them. The CDR3: CASSLTDTGELFF. The CDR3 DNA sequence: TGCGCCAGCAGCTTGACAGACACCGGGGAGCTGTTTTTT.

This chain joins TRBV30 and TRBJ2-5, with 7 bases that match TRBD1. The V gene end was trimmed by 1 base and the J gene end by 4 bases; junction bases not matched to a gene: 3. The CDR3 has 13 amino acids. Germline V gives CDR1 GTSNPN, CDR2 SVGIG (reference sequence). The CDR3 DNA reads TGTGCCTGGAGTGGCACAGGGGTAGAGACCCAGTACTTC. Protein: CAWSGTGVETQYF.

V is TRBV5-1 and J is TRBJ1-5; 7 bases fit TRBD1. Germline V lookup: CDR1 SGHRS, CDR2 YFSETQ. V lost 4 bases to trimming and J lost 11 bases; unmatched junction nucleotides: 18. This CDR3 is built from 16 residues. In DNA, the CDR3 is TGCGCCAGCAGCCCCCGGGAGGGGCTTCCTCAGGGGGCCCAGCATTTT. Amino acid sequence: CASSPREGLPQGAQHF.

This chain joins TRBV5-1 and TRBJ2-1; a possible D gene is TRBD2 (6 bases). CDR1 and CDR2 (germline): SGHRS, YFSETQ. This CDR3 has 15 residues. The V end lost 4 bases, the J end lost 0 bases, and 11 bases lay between the germline ends. CDR3 in DNA: TGCGCCAGCAGCCTTACTAGCCCCTCCTACAATGAGCAGTTCTTC. It is translated as CASSLTSPSYNEQFF.

This clone was counted once. The rearrangement joins TRBV19 to TRBJ1-5, with D hard to call. The CDR3 consists of 13 residues. From germline, CDR1 is LNHDA and CDR2 SQIVND (reference sequence). V was clipped by 6 bases and J by 7 bases, with 13 bases between them. The CDR3 DNA reads as TGTGCCAGTAGCCTGGGAGGAGGGCAGCCCCAGCATTTT. It translates to CASSLGGGQPQHF. Drawing the rest from reference TRBV19 and TRBJ1-5, the complete variable domain is DGGITQSPKYLFRKEGQNVTLSCEQNLNHDAMYWYRQDPGQGLRLIYYSQIVNDFQKGDIAEGYSVSREKKESFPLTVTSAQKNPTAFYLCASSLGGGQPQHFGDGTRLSIL.

The gene calls are TRBV14 and TRBJ1-2; D perhaps matches TRBD1 (6 bases). The CDR3 is made up of 14 amino acids. With 3 bases removed from V and 4 bases from J, the gap between germline ends came to 12 bases. Looked up from germline, CDR1 is SGHDN and CDR2 is FVKESK. The CDR3 coding sequence is TGTGCCAGCAGCCAGGAGCGGGGGGCCTATGGCTACACCTTC. Encoded protein: CASSQERGAYGYTF.

This chain connects TRBV10-3 to TRBJ2-2, with TRBD1 matching over 9 bases. The CDR3 is 15 amino acids. Germline-derived CDR1 and CDR2 are ENHRY and SYGVKD. V gave up 0 bases and J gave up 5 bases; unmatched junction bases: 1. The CDR3 is CAISESTGGTGELFF. The CDR3 region has the DNA TGTGCCATCAGTGAGTCGACAGGGGGAACCGGGGAGCTGTTTTTT.

This chain uses TRBV7-3 with TRBJ1-1; D perhaps matches TRBD1 (5 bases). The germline CDR1 and CDR2 sequences are SGHTA and FQGTGA. V dropped 2 bases and J dropped 5 bases, with 9 bases sitting between them. CDR3 length: 13 amino acids. The CDR3 DNA reads as TGTGCCAGCAGCTTATGGGGGGGGACTGAAGCTTTCTTT. Translating it yields CASSLWGGTEAFF.

As regards this clone: The sample has other DNA sequences that encode this CDR3 too. The J gene is TRBJ1-4, the V gene TRBV6-6; the D gene is possibly TRBD1 (6 bases). CDR1 MNHNY and CDR2 SVGAGI come from the germline V gene (reference sequence). The CDR3 covers 16 residues. V was shortened by 6 bases and J by 2 bases, with 16 bases between the two germline ends. The CDR3 loop is CASSSAGQTTNEKLFF. The CDR3, as DNA: TGTGCCAGCAGCTCCGCTGGACAGACGACTAATGAAAAACTGTTTTTT.

This clone was counted between two and nine times. This chain links TRBV6-5 with TRBJ1-1; unclear D gene. The CDR3 extends over 13 amino acids. V lost 6 bases to trimming and J lost 0 bases, with 8 bases between them. Germline CDR1 MNHEY, CDR2 SVGAGI. Here the CDR3 DNA reads TGTGCCAGCAGGCAGGCTATGAACACTGAAGCTTTCTTT. Protein: CASRQAMNTEAFF.

V usage is TRBV7-6 and J usage is TRBJ1-1; a weak D match, TRBD1 (5 bases). This CDR3 region has 14 residues. Germline assignment: CDR1 SGHVS and CDR2 FNYEAQ. Trimming took 1 base from V and 3 from J, leaving 9 bases between them. The CDR3 reads CASSLGARDTEAFF. CDR3 bases: TGTGCCAGCAGCTTAGGGGCCAGGGACACTGAAGCTTTCTTT.

The rearrangement uses TRBV19 and TRBJ1-5; 11 nucleotides agree with TRBD1. The germline V gene has CDR1 LNHDA and CDR2 SQIVND (reference sequence). Trimming took 6 bases from V and 4 from J; bases not matched to a gene: 5. CDR3 length: 15 residues. The CDR3 DNA reads as TGTGCCAGTAGCCGGGACAGGGGGGGGAATCAGCCCCAGCATTTT. Residues: CASSRDRGGNQPQHF.

Notes on this clone: This CDR3 is also generated by other DNA sequences in the sample. The V gene is TRBV5-1, the J gene TRBJ2-5; tentative D call: TRBD2 (6 bases). The germline V gene has CDR1 SGHRS and CDR2 YFSETQ. CDR3 size: 14 residues. Trimming pared 2 bases from V and 4 bases from J, leaving 12 bases between. CDR3 amino acids: CASSFEVGGETQYF. Written as DNA, the CDR3 is TGCGCCAGCAGCTTCGAGGTGGGGGGAGAGACCCAGTACTTC.

The rearrangement uses TRBV9 and TRBJ2-5, with D perhaps TRBD1 (6 bases). The J call is doubtful: the DNA matches TRBJ2-7 better. The CDR3 extends over 15 amino acids. Germline CDR1 and CDR2: SGDLS and YYNGEE. The CDR3 DNA sequence: TGTGCCAGCAGCGCCCGTGGGGACATTTACTACGAGCAGTACTTC. This sequence encodes CASSARGDIYYEQYF.

This chain's CDR3 is CASSLRQGPSGYTF. The CDR3 nucleotides are TGTGCCAGCAGCTTACGACAGGGCCCGTCGGGCTACACCTTC. This rearrangement joins TRBV7-2 to TRBJ1-2; 7 positions match TRBD1. CDR3 length: 14 amino acids. Germline V CDR1 and CDR2: SGHTA, FQGNSA. The V and J ends lost 2 bases and 8 bases, in that order; junction bases with no gene match: 8.

The gene calls are TRBV27 and TRBJ1-2; D is uncertain. Trimming left V 6 bases short and J 8 bases short, with 19 bases between. Per the germline V gene, CDR1 is MNHEY and CDR2 is SMNVEV (reference sequence). CDR3 size: 14 residues. The DNA for the CDR3 is TGTGCCAGCAGCCCGAGGCGGGCAGAACAGGGCTACACCTTC. This translates into CASSPRRAEQGYTF.

The chain carries TRBV7-9 and TRBJ1-2, with TRBD1 identical over 8 bases. The germline CDR1 and CDR2 sequences are SEHNR and FQNEAQ (reference sequence). V dropped 4 bases and J dropped 8; count of bases not matched to a gene: 9. The CDR3 extends over 14 amino acids. CDR3 loop: CASSSQGVSSGYTF. Here the CDR3 DNA reads TGTGCCAGCAGCTCACAGGGGGTATCATCCGGCTACACCTTC.